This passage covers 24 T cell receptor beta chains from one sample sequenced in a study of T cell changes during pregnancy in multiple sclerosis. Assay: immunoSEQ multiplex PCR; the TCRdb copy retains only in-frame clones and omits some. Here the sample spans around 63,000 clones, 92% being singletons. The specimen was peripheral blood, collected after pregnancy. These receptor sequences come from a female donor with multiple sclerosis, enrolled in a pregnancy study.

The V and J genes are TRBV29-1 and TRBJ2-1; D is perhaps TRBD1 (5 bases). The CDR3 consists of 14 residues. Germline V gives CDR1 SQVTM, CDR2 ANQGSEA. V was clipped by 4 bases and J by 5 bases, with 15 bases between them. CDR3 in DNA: TGCAGCGTTGGGGGCTACGAGAACAACAATGAGCAGTTCTTC. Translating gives CSVGGYENNNEQFF.

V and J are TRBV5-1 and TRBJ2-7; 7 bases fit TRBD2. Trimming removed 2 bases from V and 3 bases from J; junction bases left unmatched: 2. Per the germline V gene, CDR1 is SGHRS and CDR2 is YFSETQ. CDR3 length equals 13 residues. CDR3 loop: CASSLASGYEQYF. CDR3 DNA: TGCGCCAGCAGCTTAGCTAGCGGCTACGAGCAGTACTTC. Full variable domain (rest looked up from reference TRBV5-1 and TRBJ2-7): KAGVTQTPRYLIKTRGQQVTLSCSPISGHRSVSWYQQTPGQGLQFLFEYFSETQRNKGNFPGRFSGRQFSNSRSEMNVSTLELGDSALYLCASSLASGYEQYFGPGTRLTVT.

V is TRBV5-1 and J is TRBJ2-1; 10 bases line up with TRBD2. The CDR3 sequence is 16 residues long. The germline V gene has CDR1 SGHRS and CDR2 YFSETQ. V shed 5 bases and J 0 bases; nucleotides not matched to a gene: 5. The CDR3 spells CASRGASGSSYNEQFF. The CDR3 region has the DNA TGCGCCAGCAGGGGGGCTAGCGGGAGCTCCTACAATGAGCAGTTCTTC.

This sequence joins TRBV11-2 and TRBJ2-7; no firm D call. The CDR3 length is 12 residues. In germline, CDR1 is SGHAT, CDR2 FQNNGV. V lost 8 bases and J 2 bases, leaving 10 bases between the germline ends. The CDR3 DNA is TGTGCCAGCGGGTCCAGCGCCTACGAGCAGTACTTC. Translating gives CASGSSAYEQYF.

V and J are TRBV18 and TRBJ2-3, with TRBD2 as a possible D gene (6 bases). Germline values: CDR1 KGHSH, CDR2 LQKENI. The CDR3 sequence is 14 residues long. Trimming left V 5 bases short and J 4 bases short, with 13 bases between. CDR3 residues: CASSNNPGADTQYF. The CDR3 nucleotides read TGTGCCAGCTCAAACAACCCGGGGGCAGATACGCAGTATTTT.

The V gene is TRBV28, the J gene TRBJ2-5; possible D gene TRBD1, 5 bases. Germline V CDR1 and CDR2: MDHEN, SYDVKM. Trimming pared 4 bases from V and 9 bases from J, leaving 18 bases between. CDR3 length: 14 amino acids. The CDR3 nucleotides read TGTGCCAGCAGTTCCGGCTGGGGCCAAGGGGCCCAGTACTTC. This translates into CASSSGWGQGAQYF.

CDR3 bases: TGCGCCAGCAGCTTGGGGACTAGCGGCACCGGGGAGCTGTTTTTT. It codes for CASSLGTSGTGELFF. V usage is TRBV5-1 and J usage is TRBJ2-2; 10 nucleotides line up with TRBD2. The CDR3 has 15 residues. Trimming removed 0 bases from V and 4 bases from J; junction bases left unmatched: 0. From germline, CDR1 is SGHRS and CDR2 YFSETQ. Based on the CDR3 plus reference TRBV5-1 and TRBJ2-2, the full variable domain is KAGVTQTPRYLIKTRGQQVTLSCSPISGHRSVSWYQQTPGQGLQFLFEYFSETQRNKGNFPGRFSGRQFSNSRSEMNVSTLELGDSALYLCASSLGTSGTGELFFGEGSRLTVL.

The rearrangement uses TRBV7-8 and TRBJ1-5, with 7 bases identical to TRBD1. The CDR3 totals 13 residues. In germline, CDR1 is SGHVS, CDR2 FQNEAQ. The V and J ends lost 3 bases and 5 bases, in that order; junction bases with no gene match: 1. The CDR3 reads CASSFDRDQPQHF. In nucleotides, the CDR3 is TGTGCCAGCAGCTTCGACAGGGATCAGCCCCAGCATTTT.

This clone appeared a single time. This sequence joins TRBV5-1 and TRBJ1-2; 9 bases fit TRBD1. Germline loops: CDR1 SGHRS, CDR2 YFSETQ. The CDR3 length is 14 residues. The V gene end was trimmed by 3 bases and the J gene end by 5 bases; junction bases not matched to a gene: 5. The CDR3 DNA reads TGCGCCAGCAGCTCGGGACAGGGACGGTATGGCTACACCTTC. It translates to CASSSGQGRYGYTF.

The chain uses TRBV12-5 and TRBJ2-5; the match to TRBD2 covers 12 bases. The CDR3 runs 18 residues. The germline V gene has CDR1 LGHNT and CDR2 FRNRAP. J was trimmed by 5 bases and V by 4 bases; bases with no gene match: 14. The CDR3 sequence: CASGSFSLAGGTSETQYF. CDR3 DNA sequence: TGTGCTAGTGGTTCCTTTAGTCTAGCGGGGGGGACTAGTGAGACCCAGTACTTC.

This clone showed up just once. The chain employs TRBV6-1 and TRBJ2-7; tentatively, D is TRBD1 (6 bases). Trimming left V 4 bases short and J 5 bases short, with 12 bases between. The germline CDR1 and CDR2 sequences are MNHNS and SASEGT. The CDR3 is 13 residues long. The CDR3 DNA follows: TGTGCCAGCAGTGTTTTACAGGGACACGAGCAGTACTTC. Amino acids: CASSVLQGHEQYF.

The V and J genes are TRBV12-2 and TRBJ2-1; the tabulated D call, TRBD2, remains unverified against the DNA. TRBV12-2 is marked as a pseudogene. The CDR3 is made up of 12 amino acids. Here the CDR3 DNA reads TGTGCAAGTCGCTATAGTGCGGATGAGCAGTTCTTC. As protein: CASRYSADEQFF.

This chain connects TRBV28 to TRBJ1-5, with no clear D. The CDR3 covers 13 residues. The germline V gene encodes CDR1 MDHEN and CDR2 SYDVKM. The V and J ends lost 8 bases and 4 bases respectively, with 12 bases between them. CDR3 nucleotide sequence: TGTGCCAGCGGCCTACGGGAGAATCAGCCCCAGCATTTT. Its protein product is CASGLRENQPQHF.

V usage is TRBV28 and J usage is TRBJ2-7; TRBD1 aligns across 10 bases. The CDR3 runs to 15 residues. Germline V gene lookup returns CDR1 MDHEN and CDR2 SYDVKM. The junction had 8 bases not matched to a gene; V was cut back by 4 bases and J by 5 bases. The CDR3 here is CASSSAGQGVDEQYF. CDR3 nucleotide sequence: TGTGCCAGCAGTTCGGCAGGACAGGGGGTAGACGAGCAGTACTTC.

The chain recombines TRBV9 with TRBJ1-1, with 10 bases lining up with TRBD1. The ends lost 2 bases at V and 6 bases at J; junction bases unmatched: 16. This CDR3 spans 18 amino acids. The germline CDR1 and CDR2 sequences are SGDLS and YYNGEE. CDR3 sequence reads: CASSVGPTPGQGPPEAFF. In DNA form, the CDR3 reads TGTGCCAGCAGCGTCGGACCCACACCGGGACAGGGGCCCCCTGAAGCTTTCTTT.

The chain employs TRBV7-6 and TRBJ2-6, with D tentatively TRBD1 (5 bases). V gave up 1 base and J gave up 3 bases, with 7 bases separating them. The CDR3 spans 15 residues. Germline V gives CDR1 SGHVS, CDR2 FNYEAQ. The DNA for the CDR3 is TGTGCCAGCAGCTTAGGCAGGGTTGGGGCCAACGTCCTGACTTTC. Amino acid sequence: CASSLGRVGANVLTF.

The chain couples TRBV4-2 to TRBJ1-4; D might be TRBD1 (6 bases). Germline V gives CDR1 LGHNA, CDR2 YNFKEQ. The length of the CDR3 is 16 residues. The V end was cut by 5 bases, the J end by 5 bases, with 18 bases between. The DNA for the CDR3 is TGTGCCAGCAGCTTTTCCGGACAGAATCAAAATGAAAAACTGTTTTTT. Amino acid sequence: CASSFSGQNQNEKLFF.

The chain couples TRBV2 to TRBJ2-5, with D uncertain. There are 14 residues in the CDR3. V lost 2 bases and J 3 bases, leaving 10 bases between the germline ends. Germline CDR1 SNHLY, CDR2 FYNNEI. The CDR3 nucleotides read TGTGCCAGCAGTGAAAGCCCTAGTAAAGAGACCCAGTACTTC. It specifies CASSESPSKETQYF.

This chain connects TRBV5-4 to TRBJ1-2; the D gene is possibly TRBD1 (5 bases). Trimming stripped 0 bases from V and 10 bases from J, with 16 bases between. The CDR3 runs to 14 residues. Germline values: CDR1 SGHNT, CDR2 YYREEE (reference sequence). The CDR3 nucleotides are TGTGCCAGCAGCTTGGGGGGCAGGGCTATAGCCTACACCTTC. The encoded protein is CASSLGGRAIAYTF. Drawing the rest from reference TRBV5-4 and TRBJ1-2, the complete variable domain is ETGVTQSPTHLIKTRGQQVTLRCSSQSGHNTVSWYQQALGQGPQFIFQYYREEENGRGNFPPRFSGLQFPNYSSELNVNALELDDSALYLCASSLGGRAIAYTFGSGTRLTVV.

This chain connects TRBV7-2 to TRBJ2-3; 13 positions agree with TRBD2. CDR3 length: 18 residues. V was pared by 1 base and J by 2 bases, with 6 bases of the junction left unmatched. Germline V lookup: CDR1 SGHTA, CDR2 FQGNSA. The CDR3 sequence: CASSLGTSGRSVTDTQYF. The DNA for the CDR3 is TGTGCCAGCAGCTTAGGGACTAGCGGGAGAAGTGTCACAGATACGCAGTATTTT.

Here the CDR3 DNA reads TGTGCCAGCTCAGAGGGACAGGGTCCCTACGAGCAGTACTTC. Its protein product is CASSEGQGPYEQYF. The chain couples TRBV18 to TRBJ2-7; 9 bases are a match to TRBD1. Trimming cost V 5 bases and J 2 bases; bases outside gene matches: 4. This CDR3 has 14 residues. CDR1 and CDR2 (germline): KGHSH, LQKENI.

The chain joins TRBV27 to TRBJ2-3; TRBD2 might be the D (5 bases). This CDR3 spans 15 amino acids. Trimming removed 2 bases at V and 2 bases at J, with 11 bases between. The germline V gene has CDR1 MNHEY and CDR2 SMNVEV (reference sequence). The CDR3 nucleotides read TGTGCCAGCAGTTTAAGGGAGCCCTACACAGATACGCAGTATTTT. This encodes CASSLREPYTDTQYF.

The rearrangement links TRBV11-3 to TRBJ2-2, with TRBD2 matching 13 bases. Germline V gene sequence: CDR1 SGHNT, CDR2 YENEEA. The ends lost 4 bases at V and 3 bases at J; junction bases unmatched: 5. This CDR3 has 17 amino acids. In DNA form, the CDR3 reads TGTGCCAGCAGCTCCGGACTAGCGGGAGTGGACACCGGGGAGCTGTTTTTT. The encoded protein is CASSSGLAGVDTGELFF.

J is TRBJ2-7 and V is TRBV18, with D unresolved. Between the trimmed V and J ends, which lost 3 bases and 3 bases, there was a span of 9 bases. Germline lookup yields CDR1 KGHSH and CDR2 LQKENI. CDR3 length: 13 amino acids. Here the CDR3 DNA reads TGTGCCAGCTCACCTGAGAATTACTACGAGCAGTACTTC. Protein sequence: CASSPENYYEQYF.